This TCR beta chain was identified in a study of T cells in Graves' hyperthyroidism and ophthalmopathy. A word on this clonotype: Antigen: not known.

Newly diagnosed patients aged 18 to 65 had hyperthyroidism of under 2 months' duration. The V gene end was trimmed by 8 bases and the J gene end by 0 bases; junction bases not matched to a gene: 17. The CDR3 is 17 amino acids. Germline-derived CDR1 and CDR2 are GTSNPN and SVGIG (reference sequence). The TCR beta CDR3 regions underwent amplification using RNA transcripts as the source. With the HTBI primer set, the TCR CDR3 went through a first round of RT-PCR. TCRdb reanalysed the multiplex PCR reads using MiXCR and keeps one entry per CDR3 protein. The sample contains roughly 580,000 distinct CDR3 sequences, roughly 13% of which appear only once. Findings and limits, study-wide: Model predictions of ophthalmopathy came a median about 6.3 months before onset.

Sequencing was performed on blood. The clonotype comes from a woman in her twenties or thirties with Graves' hyperthyroidism that later progressed to Graves' ophthalmopathy. V gene TRBV30 combines with J gene TRBJ2-7, with 9 positions matching TRBD2. The CDR3 DNA is TGTGCCCGGGGGGGACTAGCAGTTGGTGGTGGCTCCTACGAGCAGTACTTC. Translating gives CARGGLAVGGGSYEQYF. Combining the CDR3 with reference TRBV30 and TRBJ2-7 gives the whole variable domain SQTIHQWPATLVQPVGSPLSLECTVEGTSNPNLYWYRQAAGRGLQLLFYSVGIGQISSEVPQNLSASRPQDRQFILSSKKLLLSDSGFYLCARGGLAVGGGSYEQYFGPGTRLTVT.